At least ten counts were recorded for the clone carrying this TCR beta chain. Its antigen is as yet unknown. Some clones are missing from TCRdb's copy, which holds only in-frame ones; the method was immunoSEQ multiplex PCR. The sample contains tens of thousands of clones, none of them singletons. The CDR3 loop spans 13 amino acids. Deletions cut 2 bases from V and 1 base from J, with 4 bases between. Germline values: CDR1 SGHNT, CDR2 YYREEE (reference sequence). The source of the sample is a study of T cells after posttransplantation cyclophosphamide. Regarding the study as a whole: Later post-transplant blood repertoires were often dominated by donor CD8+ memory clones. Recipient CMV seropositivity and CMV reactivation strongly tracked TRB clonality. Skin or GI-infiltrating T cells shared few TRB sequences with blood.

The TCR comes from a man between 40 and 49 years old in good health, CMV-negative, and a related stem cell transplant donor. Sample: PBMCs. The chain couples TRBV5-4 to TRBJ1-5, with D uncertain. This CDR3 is CASSFGSNQPQHF. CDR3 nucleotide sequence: TGTGCCAGCAGCTTTGGCAGCAATCAGCCCCAGCATTTT.